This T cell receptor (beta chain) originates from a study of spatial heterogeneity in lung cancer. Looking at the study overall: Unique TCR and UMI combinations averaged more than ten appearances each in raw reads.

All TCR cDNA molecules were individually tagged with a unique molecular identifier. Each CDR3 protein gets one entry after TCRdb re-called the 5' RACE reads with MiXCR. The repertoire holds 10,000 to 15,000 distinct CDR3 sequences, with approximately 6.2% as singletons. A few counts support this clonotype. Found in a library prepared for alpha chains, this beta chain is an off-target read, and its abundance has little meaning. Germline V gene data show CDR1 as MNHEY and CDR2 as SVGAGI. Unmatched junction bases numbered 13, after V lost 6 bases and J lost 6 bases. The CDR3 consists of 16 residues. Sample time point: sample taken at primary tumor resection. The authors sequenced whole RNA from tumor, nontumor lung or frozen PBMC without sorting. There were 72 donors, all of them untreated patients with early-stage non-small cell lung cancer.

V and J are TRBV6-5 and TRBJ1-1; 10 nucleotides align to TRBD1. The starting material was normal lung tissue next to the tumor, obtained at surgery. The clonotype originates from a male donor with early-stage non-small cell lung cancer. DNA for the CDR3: TGTGCCAGCAGACCCCGACAGGGGGCGGATTCACCTGAAGCTTTCTTT. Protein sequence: CASRPRQGADSPEAFF.